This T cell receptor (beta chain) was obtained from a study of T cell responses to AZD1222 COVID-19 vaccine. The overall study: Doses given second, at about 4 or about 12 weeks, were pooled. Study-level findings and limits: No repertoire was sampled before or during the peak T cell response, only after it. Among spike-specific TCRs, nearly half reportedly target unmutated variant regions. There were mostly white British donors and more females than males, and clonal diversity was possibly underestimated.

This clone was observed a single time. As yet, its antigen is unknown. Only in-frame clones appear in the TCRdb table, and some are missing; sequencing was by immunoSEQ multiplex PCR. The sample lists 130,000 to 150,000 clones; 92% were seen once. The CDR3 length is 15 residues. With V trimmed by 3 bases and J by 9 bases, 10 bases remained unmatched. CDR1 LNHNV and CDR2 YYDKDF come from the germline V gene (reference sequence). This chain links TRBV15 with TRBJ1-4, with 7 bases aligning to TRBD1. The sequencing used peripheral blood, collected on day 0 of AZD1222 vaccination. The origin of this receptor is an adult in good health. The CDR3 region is CATSSKRQGGQKLFF. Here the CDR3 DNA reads TGTGCCACCAGCAGCAAACGACAGGGTGGTCAAAAACTGTTTTTT.